These T cell receptor beta chains were read from a single sample in a study of Graves' ophthalmopathy and Graves' hyperthyroidism. TCRdb fed the multiplex PCR reads into MiXCR, producing one record per CDR3 protein. Of 340,000 or so distinct CDR3 sequences listed, roughly 17% are singletons. The sequenced sample consisted of peripheral blood. The source is an adult man with Graves' ophthalmopathy. Both conserved end residues are part of each CDR3. Fields, in order: clone size, D gene, J gene, V gene, CDR3 protein, CDR3 DNA. The D gene is left open where the match is weak. Clone size appears in some rows only: once, few, many, or a class for an expanded clone.

many	.	TRBJ2-7	TRBV7-6	CASSLTGLSEAEQYF	TGTGCCAGCAGCTTAACGGGTCTTAGTGAGGCCGAGCAGTACTTC
many	.	TRBJ2-7	TRBV20-1	CSARGEGDYEQYF	TGCAGTGCTAGAGGGGAAGGGGACTACGAGCAGTACTTC
many	.	TRBJ1-6	TRBV9	CASSVRTENSPLHF	TGTGCCAGCAGCGTAAGAACGGAAAATTCACCCCTCCACTTT
.	TRBD2	TRBJ2-7	TRBV7-2	CASSIQAGTYEQYF	TGTGCCAGCAGCATCCAAGCGGGAACCTACGAGCAGTACTTC
many	TRBD1	TRBJ1-2	TRBV12-3/TRBV12-4	CASGRDRDLFAYGYTF	TGTGCCAGCGGACGGGACAGAGATCTATTCGCCTATGGCTACACCTTC
many	.	TRBJ2-3	TRBV7-2	CASSRDGADTQYF	TGTGCCAGCAGCAGGGACGGCGCAGATACGCAGTATTTT
many	.	TRBJ2-4	TRBV28	CASKEGGAKNIQYF	TGTGCCAGCAAGGAGGGGGGGGCCAAAAACATTCAGTACTTC
many	.	TRBJ1-3	TRBV11-1	CASSLVVTGTSSGNTIYF	TGTGCCAGCAGCTTAGTAGTCACGGGTACGAGCTCTGGAAACACCATATATTTT
many	.	TRBJ2-7	TRBV6-2/TRBV6-3	CASSATGYEQYF	TGTGCCAGCAGCGCTACAGGCTACGAGCAGTACTTC
many	.	TRBJ2-7	TRBV6-1	CASSESTLYEQYF	TGTGCCAGCAGTGAATCAACACTTTACGAGCAGTACTTC
many	.	TRBJ2-2	TRBV4-3	CASSPCGRGGHTGELFF	TGCGCCAGCAGCCCATGCGGCCGTGGGGGCCACACCGGGGAGCTGTTTTTT
many	.	TRBJ2-5	TRBV12-3/TRBV12-4	CASSPGARKTQYF	TGTGCCAGCAGTCCGGGGGCGCGGAAGACCCAGTACTTC
many	.	TRBJ2-4	TRBV3-1	CASSQDPRGAKNIQYF	TGTGCCAGCAGCCAAGATCCCAGGGGCGCCAAAAACATTCAGTACTTC
.	TRBD2	TRBJ2-7	TRBV18	CASSPQGGKTLGEQYF	TGTGCCAGCTCACCTCAGGGAGGGAAAACGCTCGGAGAGCAGTACTTC
.	.	TRBJ2-3	TRBV30	CAWMGGGSTDTQYF	TGTGCCTGGATGGGAGGGGGGAGCACAGATACGCAGTATTTT
.	TRBD2	TRBJ2-5	TRBV7-2	CASSLGPAGGETQYF	TGTGCCAGCAGCTTAGGGCCAGCGGGAGGAGAGACCCAGTACTTC
many	TRBD1	TRBJ1-2	TRBV11-2	CASSSRARDRGYYGYTF	TGTGCCAGCAGCTCAAGGGCTCGGGACAGGGGGTACTATGGCTACACCTTC
.	.	TRBJ2-5	TRBV11-2	CASSLVGSLHLNQETQYF	TGTGCCAGCAGCTTAGTGGGTAGTCTACACCTGAATCAAGAGACCCAGTACTTC
.	.	TRBJ1-2	TRBV20-1	CSATGGGRYGYTF	TGCAGTGCTACCGGGGGAGGGAGGTATGGCTACACCTTC
many	.	TRBJ1-2	TRBV19	CASTPDSGPVANYGYTF	TGTGCCAGTACCCCGGATTCTGGGCCCGTTGCTAACTATGGCTACACCTTC
many	.	TRBJ1-2	TRBV4-1	CASSQLAGAYGYTF	TGCGCCAGCAGCCAACTGGCAGGTGCCTATGGCTACACCTTC
many	TRBD1	TRBJ1-1	TRBV29-1	CSVATGGAYTEAFF	TGCAGCGTGGCGACAGGGGGCGCGTACACTGAAGCTTTCTTT
many	.	TRBJ2-5	TRBV12-3/TRBV12-4	CASSLFGQETQYF	TGTGCCAGCAGTTTGTTCGGACAAGAGACCCAGTACTTC
many	TRBD2	TRBJ2-7	TRBV7-8	CASSLLAGVHYEQYF	TGTGCCAGCAGCCTACTAGCGGGGGTCCACTACGAGCAGTACTTC
many	.	TRBJ1-2	TRBV7-2	CASSLVLGGGLGYTF	TGTGCCAGCAGCTTAGTTTTGGGCGGGGGCCTAGGCTACACCTTC
.	TRBD1	TRBJ2-5	TRBV29-1	CSVEDRDRGRETQYF	TGCAGCGTTGAAGATCGGGACAGGGGGCGCGAGACCCAGTACTTC
many	.	TRBJ2-2	TRBV7-2	CASSLDGELFF	TGTGCCAGCAGCTTAGACGGGGAGCTGTTTTTT
many	.	TRBJ2-3	TRBV18	CASSAIDTQYF	TGTGCCAGCTCGGCGATAGATACGCAGTATTTT
many	.	TRBJ1-5	TRBV20-1	CSASEGGINQPQHF	TGCAGTGCTAGTGAGGGGGGAATCAATCAGCCCCAGCATTTT
few	.	TRBJ2-5	TRBV12-3/TRBV12-4	CASTPRVQETQYF	TGTGCCAGCACCCCTCGGGTGCAAGAGACCCAGTACTTC
many	.	TRBJ2-4	TRBV2	CASSVDLIQYF	TGTGCCAGCAGCGTTGACCTTATTCAGTACTTC
many	.	TRBJ2-2	TRBV6-2/TRBV6-3	CASSYLETGELFF	TGTGCCAGCAGTTACTTGGAAACCGGGGAGCTGTTTTTT
many	.	TRBJ2-5	TRBV30	CAWGTRLRETQYF	TGTGCCTGGGGTACGCGGCTACGGGAGACCCAGTACTTC
.	TRBD1	TRBJ1-3	TRBV27	CASSSYRGRGLGNTIYF	TGTGCCAGCAGTTCCTATCGGGGCAGGGGGCTTGGAAACACCATATATTTT
many	.	TRBJ1-1	TRBV5-4	CASSLVGRGEAFF	TGTGCCAGCAGCTTGGTCGGCCGGGGTGAAGCTTTCTTT
many	.	TRBJ2-7	TRBV29-1	CSVQTGRSYEQYF	TGCAGCGTTCAAACGGGCAGGTCCTACGAGCAGTACTTC
many	TRBD2	TRBJ2-5	TRBV6-2/TRBV6-3	CASRTSGRAVETQYF	TGTGCCAGCAGAACTAGCGGGAGGGCCGTGGAGACCCAGTACTTC
many	.	TRBJ1-1	TRBV15	CATSRRMTGTEAFF	TGTGCCACCAGCAGAAGAATGACAGGCACTGAAGCTTTCTTT
.	.	TRBJ1-1	TRBV7-3	CASSLARKGEGSF	TGTGCCAGCAGCCTTGCCCGAAAAGGGGAAGGGAGCTTT
many	TRBD1	TRBJ2-2	TRBV20-1	CSASPAGGTGELFF	TGCAGTGCTAGTCCCGCAGGGGGCACCGGGGAGCTGTTTTTT
many	.	TRBJ1-5	TRBV20-1	CSAREMGRDQPQHF	TGCAGTGCTAGAGAGATGGGCCGGGACCAGCCCCAGCATTTT